Below, one TCR beta chain is given with its context. The CDR3 loop spans 14 amino acids. CDR1 is SGHTA and CDR2 is FQGTGA in the germline V gene. TCRdb re-called the 5' RACE reads and gives one entry per CDR3 protein, without DNA. This table holds fewer than 450,000 distinct CDR3 sequences. This sample is part of a study of monozygotic twins with inflammatory bowel disease. Sample: blood. This receptor was obtained from a human donor with ulcerative colitis or Crohn's disease, or a healthy co-twin of an affected twin (not recorded which). The rearrangement joins TRBV7-3 to TRBJ1-2; no DNA is available, so the TRBD1 call from TCRdb remains unchecked. CDR3 in amino acids: CASSQGQGGYGYTF.